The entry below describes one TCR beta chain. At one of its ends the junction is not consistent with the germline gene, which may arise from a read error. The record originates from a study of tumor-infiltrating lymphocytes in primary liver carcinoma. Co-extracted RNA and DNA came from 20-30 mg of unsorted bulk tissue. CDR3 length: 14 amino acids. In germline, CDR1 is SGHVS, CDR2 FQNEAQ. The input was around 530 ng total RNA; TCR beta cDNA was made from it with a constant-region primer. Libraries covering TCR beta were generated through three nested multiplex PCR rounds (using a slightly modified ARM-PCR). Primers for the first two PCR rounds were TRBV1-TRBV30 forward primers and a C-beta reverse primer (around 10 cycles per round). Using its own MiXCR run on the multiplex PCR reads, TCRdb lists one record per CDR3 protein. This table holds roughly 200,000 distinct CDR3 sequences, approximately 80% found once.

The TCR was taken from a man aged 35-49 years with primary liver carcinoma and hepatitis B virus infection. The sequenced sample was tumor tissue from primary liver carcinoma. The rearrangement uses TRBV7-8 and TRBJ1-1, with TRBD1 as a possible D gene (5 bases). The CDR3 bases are TGTGCCGGCAGCCTTTCGGAGGGGAACACTGTAGCTTTCTTT. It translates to CAGSLSEGNTVAFF.